This entry is about one TCR beta chain. What it binds is unknown. Distinct nucleotide sequences in the sample also encode this CDR3. Trimming took 4 bases from V and 4 from J, leaving 7 bases between them. Germline lookup yields CDR1 SQVTM and CDR2 ANQGSEA. The CDR3 has 11 residues. This sample stems from a study of shared clonotypes between healthy human individuals. Notes on the study in general: Around 5% of naive CD4 clonotypes were common to several donors.

Generated by immunoSEQ multiplex PCR, the TCRdb table keeps only in-frame clones and is missing some. There are hundreds of thousands of clones in the sample; under 80% occur only once, and 1.7% lies in the top ten. This rearrangement joins TRBV29-1 to TRBJ2-5; D unresolved. This receptor was obtained from a woman in her 30s in good health. The sample was memory CD4+ T cells sorted from blood. Subset: CD45RA-negative fraction. In nucleotides, the CDR3 is TGCAGCGTTGGGCCCGGAGAGACCCAGTACTTC. Residues: CSVGPGETQYF.